This is a list of T cell receptor beta chains from one sample in a study of T cell responses to AZD1222 COVID-19 vaccine. The assay was immunoSEQ multiplex PCR, and TCRdb's table has in-frame clones only and misses some. The sample contains roughly 110,000 clones, around 90% of which appear only once. The material was peripheral blood, obtained on day 0 of AZD1222 vaccination. These receptors all stem from an adult in good health. The CDR3 runs from the conserved cysteine through the conserved F or W. A D gene is named only where the DNA matches it firmly. The listing skips clone size in some rows; elsewhere it reads once, few, many or a size class.

size	V	D	J	DNA	CDR3
NA	TRBV6-2/TRBV6-3	NA	TRBJ1-1	TGTGCCAGCAGCACCCGGCAGACGAACACTGAAGCTTTCTTT	CASSTRQTNTEAFF
NA	TRBV9	NA	TRBJ1-1	TGTGCCAGCAGCCCCCGGGGGACTGAAGCTTTCTTT	CASSPRGTEAFF
once	TRBV4-1	NA	TRBJ1-1	TGCGCCAGCAGCCTTAGGGGGTTTAGCACTGAAGCTTTCTTT	CASSLRGFSTEAFF
NA	TRBV7-6	NA	TRBJ2-7	TGTGCCAGCAGCCTGGCTGACGGCTCCTACGAGCAGTACTTC	CASSLADGSYEQYF
once	TRBV11-2	NA	TRBJ2-2	TGTGCCACCCCGGCAGCGAACACCGGGGAGCTGTTTTTT	CATPAANTGELFF
NA	TRBV5-6	NA	TRBJ1-5	TGTGCCAGCAGCTTAGGGCTTATCAATCAGCCCCAGCATTTT	CASSLGLINQPQHF
few	TRBV30	NA	TRBJ1-5	TGTGCCTGGAATCGGCAGGGGAGGAGCCAGCCCCAGCATTTT	CAWNRQGRSQPQHF
few	TRBV19	TRBD2	TRBJ2-7	TGTGCCAGTACCCCGGGACTAGCGGTCTACGAGCAGTACTTC	CASTPGLAVYEQYF
once	TRBV5-1	TRBD1	TRBJ1-4	TGCGCCAGCAGTTGGGACAGGGCCAATGAAAAACTGTTTTTT	CASSWDRANEKLFF
NA	TRBV5-1	NA	TRBJ2-7	TGCGCCAGCAGCCCCCCCGGTGCCTACGAGCAGTACTTC	CASSPPGAYEQYF
NA	TRBV16	TRBD1	TRBJ1-1	TGTGCCAGCAGCCCTTACAGGGGGCGAGACACTGAAGCTTTCTTT	CASSPYRGRDTEAFF
once	TRBV6-5	NA	TRBJ1-2	TGTGCCAGCAGTTTCGCGCTTCACGAGGACGGCTACACCTTC	CASSFALHEDGYTF
NA	TRBV4-3	NA	TRBJ1-4	TGCGCCAGCAGCCAAGTGGTCTCATGGGGGACTAATGAAAAACTGTTTTTT	CASSQVVSWGTNEKLFF
NA	TRBV6-5	NA	TRBJ1-5	TGTGCCAGCACCCCCAGACATAGCAATCAGCCCCAGCATTTT	CASTPRHSNQPQHF
NA	TRBV27	NA	TRBJ1-1	TGTGCCAGCAGTTTTCAATTGCACACTGAAGCTTTCTTT	CASSFQLHTEAFF
NA	TRBV7-6	TRBD2	TRBJ2-1	TGTGCCAGCAGCTTCGAGACCGGGACTAGTCTCCATGAGCAGTTCTTC	CASSFETGTSLHEQFF